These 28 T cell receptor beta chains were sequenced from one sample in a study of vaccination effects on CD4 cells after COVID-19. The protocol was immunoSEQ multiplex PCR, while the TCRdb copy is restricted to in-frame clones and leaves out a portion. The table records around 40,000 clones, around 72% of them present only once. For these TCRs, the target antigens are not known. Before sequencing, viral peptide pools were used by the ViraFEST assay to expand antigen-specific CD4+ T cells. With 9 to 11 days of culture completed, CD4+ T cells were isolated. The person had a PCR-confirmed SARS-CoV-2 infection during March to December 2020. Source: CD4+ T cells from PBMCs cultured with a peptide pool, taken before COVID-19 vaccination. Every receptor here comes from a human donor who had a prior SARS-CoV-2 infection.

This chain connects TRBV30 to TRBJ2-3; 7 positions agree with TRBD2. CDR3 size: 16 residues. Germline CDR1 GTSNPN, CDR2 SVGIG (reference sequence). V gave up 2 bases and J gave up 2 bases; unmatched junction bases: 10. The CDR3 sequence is CAWSHRSGAVTDTQYF. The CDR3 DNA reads TGTGCCTGGAGTCACAGGAGCGGGGCTGTCACAGATACGCAGTATTTT.

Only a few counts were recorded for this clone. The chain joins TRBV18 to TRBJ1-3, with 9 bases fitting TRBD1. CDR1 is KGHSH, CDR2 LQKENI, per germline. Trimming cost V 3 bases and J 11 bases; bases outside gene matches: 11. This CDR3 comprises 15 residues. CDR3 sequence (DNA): TGTGCCAGCTCACCCGGCGGGACAGGGAAAGGGTCCATATATTTT. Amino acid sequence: CASSPGGTGKGSIYF.

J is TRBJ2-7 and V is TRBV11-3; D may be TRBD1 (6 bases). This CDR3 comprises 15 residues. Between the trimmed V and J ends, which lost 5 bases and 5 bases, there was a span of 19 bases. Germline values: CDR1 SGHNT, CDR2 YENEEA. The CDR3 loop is CASSPDRFGSNEQYF. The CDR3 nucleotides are TGTGCCAGCAGCCCCGACAGGTTTGGGAGTAACGAGCAGTACTTC.

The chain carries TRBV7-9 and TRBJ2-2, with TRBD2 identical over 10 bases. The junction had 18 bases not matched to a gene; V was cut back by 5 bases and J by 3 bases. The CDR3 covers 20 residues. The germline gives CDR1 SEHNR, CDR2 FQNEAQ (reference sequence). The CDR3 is CASSTRRIAGGRTYTGELFF. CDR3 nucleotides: TGTGCCAGCAGCACTAGAAGAATAGCGGGGGGAAGAACCTACACCGGGGAGCTGTTTTTT.

In nucleotides, the CDR3 is TGCGCCAGCAGTGTCTACCTAGGCAGACTAGGTCCAGATACGCAGTATTTT. Its protein product is CASSVYLGRLGPDTQYF. The rearrangement joins TRBV10-2 to TRBJ2-3, with a tentative D call TRBD2 (6 bases). Germline V gene sequence: CDR1 WSHSY, CDR2 SAAADI. Trimming took off 4 bases at V and 4 bases at J, with 21 bases between the two ends. There are 17 residues in the CDR3.

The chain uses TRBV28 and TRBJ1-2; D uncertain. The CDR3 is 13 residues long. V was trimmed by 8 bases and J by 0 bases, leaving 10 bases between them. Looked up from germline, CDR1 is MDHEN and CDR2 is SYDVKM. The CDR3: CASRNGPNYGYTF. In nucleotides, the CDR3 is TGTGCCAGCCGAAACGGCCCTAACTATGGCTACACCTTC.

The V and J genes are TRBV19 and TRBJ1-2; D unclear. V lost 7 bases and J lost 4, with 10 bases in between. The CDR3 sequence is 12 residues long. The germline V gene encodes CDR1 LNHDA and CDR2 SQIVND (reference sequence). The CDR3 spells CASIKAGYGYTF. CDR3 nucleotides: TGTGCCAGTATTAAAGCAGGCTATGGCTACACCTTC. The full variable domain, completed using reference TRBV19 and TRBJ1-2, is DGGITQSPKYLFRKEGQNVTLSCEQNLNHDAMYWYRQDPGQGLRLIYYSQIVNDFQKGDIAEGYSVSREKKESFPLTVTSAQKNPTAFYLCASIKAGYGYTFGSGTRLTVV.

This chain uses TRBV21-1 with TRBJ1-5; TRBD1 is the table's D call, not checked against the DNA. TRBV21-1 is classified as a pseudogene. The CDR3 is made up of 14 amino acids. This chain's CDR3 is CASSRGTENQPQHF. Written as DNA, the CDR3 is TGTGCCAGCAGCCGCGGGACAGAAAATCAGCCCCAGCATTTT.

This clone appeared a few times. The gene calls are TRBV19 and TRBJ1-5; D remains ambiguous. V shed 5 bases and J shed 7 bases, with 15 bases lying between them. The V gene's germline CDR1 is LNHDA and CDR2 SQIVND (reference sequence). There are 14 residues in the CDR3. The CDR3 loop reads CASSSQPHGQPQHF. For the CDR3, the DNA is TGTGCCAGTAGTTCCCAGCCTCATGGCCAGCCCCAGCATTTT.

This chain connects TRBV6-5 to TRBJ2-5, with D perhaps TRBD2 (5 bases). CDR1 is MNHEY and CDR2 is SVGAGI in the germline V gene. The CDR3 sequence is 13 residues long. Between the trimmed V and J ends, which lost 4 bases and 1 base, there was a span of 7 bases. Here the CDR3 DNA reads TGTGCCAGCAGTTCCGGACTCCAAGAGACCCAGTACTTC. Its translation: CASSSGLQETQYF.

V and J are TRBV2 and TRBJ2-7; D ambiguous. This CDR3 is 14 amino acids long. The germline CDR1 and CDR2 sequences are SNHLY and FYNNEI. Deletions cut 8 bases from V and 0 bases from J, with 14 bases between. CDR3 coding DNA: TGTGCCAGCTCCTCGGTACGTATCTCCTACGAGCAGTACTTC. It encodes CASSSVRISYEQYF.

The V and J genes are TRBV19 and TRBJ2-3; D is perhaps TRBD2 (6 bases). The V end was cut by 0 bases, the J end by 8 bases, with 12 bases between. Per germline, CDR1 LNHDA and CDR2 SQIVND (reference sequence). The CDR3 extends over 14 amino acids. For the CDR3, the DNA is TGTGCCAGTAGTATAGAGGGGGGAGAGGGTACGCAGTATTTT. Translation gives CASSIEGGEGTQYF. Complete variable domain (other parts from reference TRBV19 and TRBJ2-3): DGGITQSPKYLFRKEGQNVTLSCEQNLNHDAMYWYRQDPGQGLRLIYYSQIVNDFQKGDIAEGYSVSREKKESFPLTVTSAQKNPTAFYLCASSIEGGEGTQYFGPGTRLTVL.

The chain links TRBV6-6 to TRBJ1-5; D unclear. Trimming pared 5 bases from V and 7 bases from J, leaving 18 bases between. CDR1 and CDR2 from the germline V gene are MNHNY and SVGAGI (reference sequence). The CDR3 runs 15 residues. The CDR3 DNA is TGTGCCAGCAGTCCGCTATCTAGGACTGGGCAGCCCCAGCATTTT. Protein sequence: CASSPLSRTGQPQHF.

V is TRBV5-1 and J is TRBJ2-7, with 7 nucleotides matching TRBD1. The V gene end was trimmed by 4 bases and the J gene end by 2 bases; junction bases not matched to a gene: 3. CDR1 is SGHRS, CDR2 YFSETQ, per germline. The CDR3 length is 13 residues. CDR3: CASSRDRAYEQYF. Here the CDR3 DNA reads TGCGCCAGCAGCCGGGACAGAGCCTACGAGCAGTACTTC.

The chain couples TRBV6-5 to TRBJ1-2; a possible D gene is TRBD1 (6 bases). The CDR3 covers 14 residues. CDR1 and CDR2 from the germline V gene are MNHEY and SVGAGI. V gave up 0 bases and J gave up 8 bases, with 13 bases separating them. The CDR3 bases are TGTGCCAGCAGTTACTCGGGGCAGGGGCGAGGCTACACCTTC. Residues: CASSYSGQGRGYTF.

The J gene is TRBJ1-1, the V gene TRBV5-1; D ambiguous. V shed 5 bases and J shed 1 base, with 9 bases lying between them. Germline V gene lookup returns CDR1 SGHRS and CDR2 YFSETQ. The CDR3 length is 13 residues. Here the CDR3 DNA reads TGCGCCAGCAGACAAGGACCGAACACTGAAGCTTTCTTT. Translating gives CASRQGPNTEAFF.

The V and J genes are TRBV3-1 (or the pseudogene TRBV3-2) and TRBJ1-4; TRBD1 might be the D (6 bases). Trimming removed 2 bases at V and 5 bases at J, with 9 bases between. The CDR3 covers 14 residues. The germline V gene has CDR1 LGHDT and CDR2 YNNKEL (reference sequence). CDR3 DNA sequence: TGTGCCAGCAGCCAAACACAGGGAAATGAAAAACTGTTTTTT. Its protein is CASSQTQGNEKLFF.

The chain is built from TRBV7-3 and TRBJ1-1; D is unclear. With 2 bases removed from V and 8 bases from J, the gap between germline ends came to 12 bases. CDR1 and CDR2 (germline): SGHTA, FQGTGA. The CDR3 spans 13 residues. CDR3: CASSLSGLREAFF. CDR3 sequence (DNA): TGTGCCAGCAGCTTATCCGGCCTAAGGGAAGCTTTCTTT.

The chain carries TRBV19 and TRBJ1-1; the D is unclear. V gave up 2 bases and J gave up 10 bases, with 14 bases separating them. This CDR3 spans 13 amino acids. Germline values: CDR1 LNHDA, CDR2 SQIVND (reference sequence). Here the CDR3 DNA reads TGTGCCAGTAGTATACAACGACGTGTGGGAGCTTTCTTT. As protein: CASSIQRRVGAFF.

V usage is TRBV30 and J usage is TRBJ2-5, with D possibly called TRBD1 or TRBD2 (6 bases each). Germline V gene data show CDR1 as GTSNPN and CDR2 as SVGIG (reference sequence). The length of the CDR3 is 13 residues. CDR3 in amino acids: CAYAGGLQETQYF. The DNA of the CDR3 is TGTGCATATGCCGGGGGCCTTCAAGAGACCCAGTACTTC.

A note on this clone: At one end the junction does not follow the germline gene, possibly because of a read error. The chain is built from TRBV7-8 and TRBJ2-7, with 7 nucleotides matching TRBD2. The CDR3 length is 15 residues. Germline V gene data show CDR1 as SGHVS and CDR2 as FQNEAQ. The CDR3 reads CASSLAATTFYEQYF. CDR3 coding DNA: TGTGCCAGCAGCCTAGCGGCCACTACCTTCTACGAGCAGTACTTC.

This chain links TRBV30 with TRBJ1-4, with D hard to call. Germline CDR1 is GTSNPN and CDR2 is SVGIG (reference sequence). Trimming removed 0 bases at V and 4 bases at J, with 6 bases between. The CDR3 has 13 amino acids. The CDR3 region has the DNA TGTGCCTGGAGTGTCCGGTTTAATGAAAAACTGTTTTTT. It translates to CAWSVRFNEKLFF.

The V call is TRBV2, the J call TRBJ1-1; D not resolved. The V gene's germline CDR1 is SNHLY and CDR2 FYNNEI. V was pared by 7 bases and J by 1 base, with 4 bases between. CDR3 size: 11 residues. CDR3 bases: TGTGCCAGCATCCAGAACACTGAAGCTTTCTTT. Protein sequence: CASIQNTEAFF.

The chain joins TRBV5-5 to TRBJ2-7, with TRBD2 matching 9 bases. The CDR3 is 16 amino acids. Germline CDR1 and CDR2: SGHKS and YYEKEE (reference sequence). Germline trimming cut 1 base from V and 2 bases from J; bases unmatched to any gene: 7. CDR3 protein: CASSLRETSGPYEQYF. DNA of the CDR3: TGTGCCAGCAGCTTGAGGGAGACTAGCGGACCCTACGAGCAGTACTTC.

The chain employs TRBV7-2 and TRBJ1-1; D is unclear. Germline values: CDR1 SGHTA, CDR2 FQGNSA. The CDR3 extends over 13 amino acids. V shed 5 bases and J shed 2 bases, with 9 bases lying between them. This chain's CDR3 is CASSLEVNTEAFF. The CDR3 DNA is TGTGCCAGCAGCCTAGAAGTAAACACTGAAGCTTTCTTT.

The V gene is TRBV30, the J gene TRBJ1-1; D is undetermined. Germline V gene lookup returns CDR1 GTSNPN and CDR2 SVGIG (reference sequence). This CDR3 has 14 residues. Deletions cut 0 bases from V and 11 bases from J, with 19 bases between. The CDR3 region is CAWSVGAGARDAFF. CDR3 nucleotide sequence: TGTGCCTGGAGTGTGGGTGCGGGCGCCCGGGATGCTTTCTTT.

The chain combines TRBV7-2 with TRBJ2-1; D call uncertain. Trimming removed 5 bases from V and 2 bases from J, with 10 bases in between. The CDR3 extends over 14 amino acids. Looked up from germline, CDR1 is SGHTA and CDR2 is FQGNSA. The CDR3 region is CASSPVWTYNEQFF. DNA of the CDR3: TGTGCCAGCAGCCCCGTTTGGACCTACAATGAGCAGTTCTTC.

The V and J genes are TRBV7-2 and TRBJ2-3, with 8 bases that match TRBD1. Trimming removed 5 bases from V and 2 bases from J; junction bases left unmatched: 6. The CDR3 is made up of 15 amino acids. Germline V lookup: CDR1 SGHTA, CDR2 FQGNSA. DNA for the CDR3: TGTGCCAGCAGCGAACGACAGGGGTCCACAGATACGCAGTATTTT. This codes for CASSERQGSTDTQYF.